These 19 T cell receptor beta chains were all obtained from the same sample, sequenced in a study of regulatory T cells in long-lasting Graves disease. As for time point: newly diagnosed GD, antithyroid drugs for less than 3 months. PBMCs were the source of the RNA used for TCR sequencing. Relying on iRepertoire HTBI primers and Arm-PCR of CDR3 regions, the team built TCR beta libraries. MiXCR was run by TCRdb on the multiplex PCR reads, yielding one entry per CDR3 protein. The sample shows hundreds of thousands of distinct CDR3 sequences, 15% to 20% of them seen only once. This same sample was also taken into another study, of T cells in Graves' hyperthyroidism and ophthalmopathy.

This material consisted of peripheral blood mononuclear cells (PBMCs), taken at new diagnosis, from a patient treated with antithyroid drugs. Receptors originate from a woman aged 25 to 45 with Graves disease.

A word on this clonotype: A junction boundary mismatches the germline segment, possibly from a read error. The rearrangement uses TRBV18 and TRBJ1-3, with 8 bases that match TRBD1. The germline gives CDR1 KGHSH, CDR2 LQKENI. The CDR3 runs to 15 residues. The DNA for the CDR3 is TGTGCCAGCTCACCTCGGGTGACAGGGGAAAACACCACATATTTT. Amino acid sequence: CASSPRVTGENTTYF.

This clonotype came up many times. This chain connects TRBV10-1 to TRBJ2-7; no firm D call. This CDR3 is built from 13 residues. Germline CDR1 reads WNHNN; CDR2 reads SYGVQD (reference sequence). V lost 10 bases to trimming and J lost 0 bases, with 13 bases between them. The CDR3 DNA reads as TGCGCCACTCGCGCGGCAGGCTCCTACGAGCAGTACTTC. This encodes CATRAAGSYEQYF.

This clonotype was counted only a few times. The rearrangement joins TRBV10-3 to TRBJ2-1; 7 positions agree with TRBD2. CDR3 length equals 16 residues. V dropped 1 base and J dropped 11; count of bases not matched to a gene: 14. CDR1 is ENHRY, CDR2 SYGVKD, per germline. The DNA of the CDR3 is TGTGCCATCAGTGAGTTGTGGACTAGTACTACAATGCAGCAGTTCTTC. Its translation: CAISELWTSTTMQQFF.

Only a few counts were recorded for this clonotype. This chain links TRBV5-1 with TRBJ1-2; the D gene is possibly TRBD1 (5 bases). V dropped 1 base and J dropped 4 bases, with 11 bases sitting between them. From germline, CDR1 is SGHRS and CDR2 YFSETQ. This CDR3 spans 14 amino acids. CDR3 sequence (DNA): TGCGCCAGCAGCTTGCAGGGAGAAGGCTATGGCTACACCTTC. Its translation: CASSLQGEGYGYTF. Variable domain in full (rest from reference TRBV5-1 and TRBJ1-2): KAGVTQTPRYLIKTRGQQVTLSCSPISGHRSVSWYQQTPGQGLQFLFEYFSETQRNKGNFPGRFSGRQFSNSRSEMNVSTLELGDSALYLCASSLQGEGYGYTFGSGTRLTVV.

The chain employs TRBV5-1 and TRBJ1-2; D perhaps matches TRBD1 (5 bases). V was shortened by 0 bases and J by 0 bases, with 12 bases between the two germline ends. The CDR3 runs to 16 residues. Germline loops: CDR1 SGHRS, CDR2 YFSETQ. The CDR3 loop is CASSLGTTRPNYGYTF. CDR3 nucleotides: TGCGCCAGCAGCTTGGGGACAACCAGGCCTAACTATGGCTACACCTTC.

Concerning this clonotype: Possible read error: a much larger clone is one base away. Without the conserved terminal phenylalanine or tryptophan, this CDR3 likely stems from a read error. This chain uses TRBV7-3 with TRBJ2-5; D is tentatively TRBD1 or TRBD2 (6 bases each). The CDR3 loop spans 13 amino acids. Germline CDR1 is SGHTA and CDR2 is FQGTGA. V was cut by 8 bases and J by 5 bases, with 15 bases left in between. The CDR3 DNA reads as TGTGCCAGCTCTTCAGGGGAGGCGGAGACCCAGTACTTA. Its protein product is CASSSGEAETQYL.

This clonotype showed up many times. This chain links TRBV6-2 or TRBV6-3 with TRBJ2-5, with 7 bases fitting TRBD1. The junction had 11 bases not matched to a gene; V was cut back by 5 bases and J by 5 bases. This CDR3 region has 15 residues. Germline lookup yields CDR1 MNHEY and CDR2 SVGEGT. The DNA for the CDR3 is TGTGCCAGCAGTGAAGACCAGACAGGGTGGGAGACCCAGTACTTC. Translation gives CASSEDQTGWETQYF.

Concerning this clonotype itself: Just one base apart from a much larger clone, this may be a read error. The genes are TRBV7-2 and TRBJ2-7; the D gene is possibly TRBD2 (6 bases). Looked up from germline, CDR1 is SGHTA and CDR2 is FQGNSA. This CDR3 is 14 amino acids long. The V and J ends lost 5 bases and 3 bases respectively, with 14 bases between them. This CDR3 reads CASSPHAGSYEQYF. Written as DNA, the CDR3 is TGTGCCAGCAGCCCACATGCGGGGAGCTACGAGCAGTACTTC.

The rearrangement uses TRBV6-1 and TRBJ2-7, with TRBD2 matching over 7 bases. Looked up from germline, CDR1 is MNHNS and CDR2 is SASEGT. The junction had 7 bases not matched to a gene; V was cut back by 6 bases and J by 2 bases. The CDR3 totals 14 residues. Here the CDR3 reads CASSIAGLPYEQYF. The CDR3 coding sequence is TGTGCCAGCAGCATAGCGGGCCTGCCCTACGAGCAGTACTTC.

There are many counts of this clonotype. CDR3 nucleotides: TGTGCCAGCAGCTTGCCCGCTTCCTCCTCCAGCTCCTACGAGCAGTACTTC. As protein: CASSLPASSSSSYEQYF. The rearrangement joins TRBV11-2 to TRBJ2-7; no clear D gene. Germline-derived CDR1 and CDR2 are SGHAT and FQNNGV. CDR3 length: 17 amino acids. Between the trimmed V and J ends, which lost 3 bases and 0 bases, there was a span of 18 bases.

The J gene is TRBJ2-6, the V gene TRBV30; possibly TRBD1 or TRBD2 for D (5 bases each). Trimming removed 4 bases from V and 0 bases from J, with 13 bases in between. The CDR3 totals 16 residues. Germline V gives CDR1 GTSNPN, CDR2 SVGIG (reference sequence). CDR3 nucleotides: TGTGCCTGGAACCGGGGCGGATACTCTGGGGCCAACGTCCTGACTTTC. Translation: CAWNRGGYSGANVLTF.

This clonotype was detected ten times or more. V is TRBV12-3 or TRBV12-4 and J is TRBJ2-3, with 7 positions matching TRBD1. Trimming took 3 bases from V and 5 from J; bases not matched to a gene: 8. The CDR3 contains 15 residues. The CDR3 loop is CASSFPSTGEDTQYF. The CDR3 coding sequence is TGTGCCAGCAGTTTCCCCTCAACAGGGGAAGATACGCAGTATTTT.

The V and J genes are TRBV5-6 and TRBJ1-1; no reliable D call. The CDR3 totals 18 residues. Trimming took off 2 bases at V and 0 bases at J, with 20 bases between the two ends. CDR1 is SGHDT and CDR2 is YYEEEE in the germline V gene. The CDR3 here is CASSFIAARAGMNTEAFF. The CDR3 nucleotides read TGTGCCAGCAGCTTTATAGCGGCCCGGGCCGGGATGAACACTGAAGCTTTCTTT.

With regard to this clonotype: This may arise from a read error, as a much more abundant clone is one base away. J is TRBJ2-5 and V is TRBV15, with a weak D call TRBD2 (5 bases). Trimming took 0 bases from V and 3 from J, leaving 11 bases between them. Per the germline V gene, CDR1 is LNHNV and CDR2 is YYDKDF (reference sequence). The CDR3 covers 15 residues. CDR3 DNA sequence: TGTGCCACCAGCAGAGAGTGGAGGCCTAAAGAGACCCAGTACTTC. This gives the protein CATSREWRPKETQYF. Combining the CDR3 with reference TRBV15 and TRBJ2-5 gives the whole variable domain DAMVIQNPRYQVTQFGKPVTLSCSQTLNHNVMYWYQQKSSQAPKLLFHYYDKDFNNEADTPDNFQSRRPNTSFCFLDIRSPGLGDTAMYLCATSREWRPKETQYFGPGTRLLVL.

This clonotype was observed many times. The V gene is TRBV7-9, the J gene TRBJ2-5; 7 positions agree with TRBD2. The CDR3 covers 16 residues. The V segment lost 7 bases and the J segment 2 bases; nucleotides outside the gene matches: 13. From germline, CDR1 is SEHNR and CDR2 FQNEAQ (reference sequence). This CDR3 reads CASTLRVSGSQETQYF. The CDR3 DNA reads TGTGCCAGCACCCTGAGAGTTAGCGGGTCTCAAGAGACCCAGTACTTC.

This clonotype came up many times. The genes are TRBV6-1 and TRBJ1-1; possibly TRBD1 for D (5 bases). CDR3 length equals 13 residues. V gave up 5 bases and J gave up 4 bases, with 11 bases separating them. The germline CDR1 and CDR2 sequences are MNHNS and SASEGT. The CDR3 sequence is CASSTGAATEAFF. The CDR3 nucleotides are TGTGCCAGCAGTACCGGGGCTGCCACTGAAGCTTTCTTT.

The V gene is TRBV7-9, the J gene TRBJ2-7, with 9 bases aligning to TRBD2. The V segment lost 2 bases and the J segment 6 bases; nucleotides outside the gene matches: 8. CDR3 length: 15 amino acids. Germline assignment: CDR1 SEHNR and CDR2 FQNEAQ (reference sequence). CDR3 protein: CASSLSGLARGEQYF. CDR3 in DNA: TGTGCCAGCAGCTTATCCGGACTAGCGAGGGGCGAGCAGTACTTC.

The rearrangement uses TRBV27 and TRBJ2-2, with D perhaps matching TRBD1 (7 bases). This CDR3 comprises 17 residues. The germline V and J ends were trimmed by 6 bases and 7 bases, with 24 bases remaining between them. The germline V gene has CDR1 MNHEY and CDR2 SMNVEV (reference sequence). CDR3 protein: CASRPGTVSGVGGELFF. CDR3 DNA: TGTGCCAGCAGACCCGGGACAGTTTCGGGGGTGGGCGGGGAGCTGTTTTTT.

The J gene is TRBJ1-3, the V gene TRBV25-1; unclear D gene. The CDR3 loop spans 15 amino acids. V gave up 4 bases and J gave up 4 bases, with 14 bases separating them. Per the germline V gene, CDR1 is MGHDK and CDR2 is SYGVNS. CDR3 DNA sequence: TGTGCCAGCAGTGCCGCCGGCCACCCAGGAAACACCATATATTTT. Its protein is CASSAAGHPGNTIYF.